Each of the 8 T cell receptor beta chains below was sequenced from the same sample in a study of blood T cell repertoires in COVID-19 (dated by TCRdb to 2019 to 2021). Receptors were amplified or captured by the immunoSEQ multiplex PCR assay. Sourced from immuneACCESS, this table was stored by TCRdb with only in-frame sequences that have V and J called. A share of the clones is absent; for the studies checked, an unresolved V gene accounts for under half, and the remainder has no known explanation. This sample is represented by about 240,000 clones; roughly 90% of them were singletons. 6% to 9% of the sample is taken by the ten largest. What was sequenced was peripheral blood. The receptors stem from a man in his fifties or sixties who had recovered from COVID-19.

V usage is TRBV19 and J usage is TRBJ1-1; 8 nucleotides line up with TRBD1. V lost 1 base to trimming and J lost 8 bases; unmatched junction nucleotides: 9. Germline lookup yields CDR1 LNHDA and CDR2 SQIVND (reference sequence). The CDR3 loop spans 15 amino acids. CDR3 nucleotides: TGTGCCAGTAGTATAGGGACAGGGAGCGGGCGGGAAGCTTTCTTT. This codes for CASSIGTGSGREAFF. Filled out from reference TRBV19 and TRBJ1-1, the complete variable domain reads DGGITQSPKYLFRKEGQNVTLSCEQNLNHDAMYWYRQDPGQGLRLIYYSQIVNDFQKGDIAEGYSVSREKKESFPLTVTSAQKNPTAFYLCASSIGTGSGREAFFGQGTRLTVV.

The chain uses TRBV5-1 and TRBJ1-1; 9 nucleotides match TRBD1. The CDR3 sequence is 14 residues long. Trimming cost V 2 bases and J 5 bases; bases outside gene matches: 4. Germline V gene lookup returns CDR1 SGHRS and CDR2 YFSETQ. DNA for the CDR3: TGCGCCAGCAGCTTCCGACAGGGGGTTACTGAAGCTTTCTTT. Translation gives CASSFRQGVTEAFF. Using reference TRBV5-1 and TRBJ1-1 for the parts outside the CDR3, the full variable domain is KAGVTQTPRYLIKTRGQQVTLSCSPISGHRSVSWYQQTPGQGLQFLFEYFSETQRNKGNFPGRFSGRQFSNSRSEMNVSTLELGDSALYLCASSFRQGVTEAFFGQGTRLTVV.

This clone was counted once. The chain carries TRBV7-9 and TRBJ1-2, with D unresolved. The CDR3 is made up of 14 amino acids. Germline CDR1 is SEHNR and CDR2 is FQNEAQ (reference sequence). Trimming removed 2 bases at V and 2 bases at J, with 9 bases between. The CDR3 DNA reads TGTGCCAGCAGCTTATCTCCAGCGAACTATGGCTACACCTTC. It is translated as CASSLSPANYGYTF.

The rearrangement joins TRBV25-1 to TRBJ2-1; D is perhaps TRBD1 (6 bases). CDR3 length: 12 residues. From germline, CDR1 is MGHDK and CDR2 SYGVNS. V dropped 4 bases and J dropped 8 bases, with 9 bases sitting between them. The CDR3 DNA reads as TGTGCCAGCAGTGGGGACAAGTATGAGCAGTTCTTC. It is translated as CASSGDKYEQFF.

This chain connects TRBV15 to TRBJ2-2; the D gene is possibly TRBD2 (5 bases). Per germline, CDR1 LNHNV and CDR2 YYDKDF (reference sequence). Trimming stripped 0 bases from V and 4 bases from J, with 6 bases between. The CDR3 is made up of 14 amino acids. Here the CDR3 reads CATSRDGVTGELFF. CDR3 sequence (DNA): TGTGCCACCAGCAGAGACGGGGTCACCGGGGAGCTGTTTTTT.

The chain recombines TRBV9 with TRBJ2-7; 7 nucleotides match TRBD2. The CDR3 consists of 13 residues. Germline V CDR1 and CDR2: SGDLS, YYNGEE. Germline trimming cut 1 base from V and 4 bases from J; bases unmatched to any gene: 2. The CDR3 nucleotides read TGTGCCAGCAGCGTACCCGGGGGGTACGAGCAGTACTTC. Protein sequence: CASSVPGGYEQYF.

The chain joins TRBV5-5 to TRBJ1-2, with TRBD1 identical over 8 bases. V trimming: 3 bases; J trimming: 4 bases; junction bases outside the gene matches: 8. Germline V CDR1 and CDR2: SGHKS, YYEKEE (reference sequence). This CDR3 is 15 amino acids long. The CDR3 spells CASSSRQGTGYGYTF. As DNA, the CDR3 is TGTGCCAGCAGCTCGAGACAGGGGACCGGCTATGGCTACACCTTC.

The chain is built from TRBV7-2 and TRBJ1-5; D not certain. Germline lookup yields CDR1 SGHTA and CDR2 FQGNSA. CDR3 length: 15 residues. V shed 1 base and J shed 7 bases, with 14 bases lying between them. The CDR3 region has the DNA TGTGCCAGCAGCTTAGAAGCCGGGAGCGGGCAGCCCCAGCATTTT. Amino acid sequence: CASSLEAGSGQPQHF.